These 23 T cell receptor beta chains share one sample of origin, sequenced in a study of T cells after yellow fever vaccination. Each CDR3 protein gets one entry after TCRdb re-called the 5' RACE reads with MiXCR. The profile covers some 200,000 distinct CDR3 sequences, with 3% to 4% appearing a single time and approximately 3.5% taken by the ten largest. The source was CD4+ T cells sorted from PBMCs, collected 10 days after the yellow fever booster vaccination. The receptors stem from a man aged 18 to 30 who received the YFV17D yellow fever vaccine.

This clonotype was counted many times. The gene calls are TRBV6-2 or TRBV6-3 and TRBJ2-4, with D perhaps assigned TRBD1 or TRBD2 (6 bases each). This CDR3 has 14 amino acids. Germline lookup yields CDR1 MNHEY and CDR2 SVGEGT. Trimming took off 7 bases at V and 8 bases at J, with 18 bases between the two ends. The CDR3 is CASTLPGAAYIQYF. CDR3 in DNA: TGTGCCAGCACCCTTCCGGGGGCCGCGTACATTCAGTACTTC.

Many counts were recorded for this clonotype. The rearrangement joins TRBV6-5 to TRBJ1-4; D is undetermined. CDR1 is MNHEY and CDR2 is SVGAGI in the germline V gene. V was cut by 0 bases and J by 9 bases, with 17 bases left in between. CDR3 size: 16 residues. The CDR3 loop is CASSYSKGIGGKKLFF. The CDR3 DNA follows: TGTGCCAGCAGTTACTCGAAGGGCATCGGTGGAAAAAAACTGTTTTTT.

There are many counts of this clonotype. The chain is built from TRBV6-6 and TRBJ1-4; a possible D gene is TRBD1 (6 bases). The CDR3 sequence is 17 residues long. The V and J ends lost 4 bases and 0 bases respectively, with 15 bases between them. Germline CDR1 MNHNY, CDR2 SVGAGI (reference sequence). As DNA, the CDR3 is TGTGCCAGCAGTTCCGTCTACAGGGTTGCAACTAATGAAAAACTGTTTTTT. Protein product: CASSSVYRVATNEKLFF.

This clonotype was detected only a few times. The V and J genes are TRBV28 and TRBJ2-7; perhaps D is TRBD1 or TRBD2 (5 bases each). This CDR3 region has 15 residues. The ends were cut back, 4 bases at V and 1 base at J, with 14 bases in the middle. Germline CDR1 MDHEN, CDR2 SYDVKM. CDR3 DNA: TGTGCCAGCAGTTCCGGGGCCACCGGGTCCTACGAGCAGTACGTC. It specifies CASSSGATGSYEQYV.

This clonotype occurred many times. The rearrangement joins TRBV12-3 or TRBV12-4 to TRBJ1-1; D is undetermined. This CDR3 has 13 amino acids. Trimming shortened V by 6 bases and J by 4 bases, and 12 bases separated the two germline ends. The CDR3 nucleotides read TGTGCCAGCAGCCCAGAGGTCGGCACTGAAGCTTTCTTT. Translating it yields CASSPEVGTEAFF.

This clonotype was seen ten or more times. The rearrangement joins TRBV7-9 to TRBJ2-7; 8 bases fit TRBD2. CDR3 length: 13 amino acids. V dropped 7 bases and J dropped 3; count of bases not matched to a gene: 5. The germline gives CDR1 SEHNR, CDR2 FQNEAQ (reference sequence). The CDR3 reads CASTPRGGYEQYF. CDR3 nucleotide sequence: TGTGCCAGCACCCCACGGGGGGGCTACGAGCAGTACTTC.

This clonotype was counted many times. The chain recombines TRBV5-1 with TRBJ1-1; 7 bases are a match to TRBD1. Looked up from germline, CDR1 is SGHRS and CDR2 is YFSETQ. Trimming at V came to 7 bases and at J to 8 bases, leaving 14 bases not matched to a gene. The CDR3 is made up of 14 amino acids. CDR3 residues: CASGSSQGQLEAFF. The CDR3 DNA sequence: TGCGCCAGCGGATCCTCCCAGGGACAGCTCGAAGCTTTCTTT.

Ten or more counts support this clonotype. V gene TRBV4-3 combines with J gene TRBJ1-2; maybe TRBD1 (5 bases). Trimming took off 5 bases at V and 3 bases at J, with 16 bases between the two ends. The CDR3 covers 15 residues. Germline V gene data show CDR1 as LGHNA and CDR2 as YSLEER. The CDR3 is CASSTSRGLYYGYTF. As DNA, the CDR3 is TGCGCCAGCAGCACCTCTAGGGGTCTCTACTATGGCTACACCTTC.

This clonotype was observed many times. The V gene is TRBV7-2, the J gene TRBJ2-1; TRBD2 is a possible D gene (7 bases). V was trimmed by 4 bases and J by 4 bases, leaving 14 bases between them. Germline loops: CDR1 SGHTA, CDR2 FQGNSA. The CDR3 is 15 amino acids. As DNA, the CDR3 is TGTGCCAGCAGCTCTCGGGGGGCCTTTTACAATGAGCAGTTCTTC. As protein: CASSSRGAFYNEQFF.

This clonotype was observed a few times. The chain joins TRBV20-1 to TRBJ1-1; 10 positions agree with TRBD1. The V and J ends lost 7 bases and 3 bases, in that order; junction bases with no gene match: 17. The CDR3 length is 17 residues. The germline CDR1 and CDR2 sequences are DFQATT and SNEGSKA (reference sequence). CDR3 sequence: CSVSPVRQGAQDTEAFF. For the CDR3, the DNA is TGCAGTGTCAGCCCCGTACGACAGGGGGCACAGGACACTGAAGCTTTCTTT.

Many counts were recorded for this clonotype. This chain joins TRBV29-1 and TRBJ2-7, with D perhaps TRBD1 (5 bases). CDR3 length: 13 residues. V was clipped by 5 bases and J by 0 bases, with 11 bases between them. The germline CDR1 and CDR2 sequences are SQVTM and ANQGSEA. The CDR3: CSVSQGLSYEQYV. CDR3 sequence (DNA): TGCAGCGTTTCGCAGGGTCTCTCCTACGAGCAGTACGTC.

The chain is built from TRBV20-1 and TRBJ1-5; D remains ambiguous. There are 13 residues in the CDR3. Deletions cut 6 bases from V and 4 bases from J, with 13 bases between. CDR1 and CDR2 from the germline V gene are DFQATT and SNEGSKA (reference sequence). CDR3 sequence (DNA): TGCAGTGCGCAGGAGTCCTATAATCAGCCCCAGCATTTT. Residues: CSAQESYNQPQHF.

The gene calls are TRBV27 and TRBJ1-2; 10 nucleotides line up with TRBD1. The CDR3 is 17 amino acids. The J segment lost 4 bases and the V segment lost 7 bases, leaving 15 bases of the junction unmatched. Looked up from germline, CDR1 is MNHEY and CDR2 is SMNVEV (reference sequence). CDR3: CASTPRGQGPFLYGYTF. The CDR3 DNA sequence: TGTGCCAGCACCCCGAGGGGACAGGGGCCCTTCCTCTATGGCTACACCTTC.

The rearrangement joins TRBV6-2 or TRBV6-3 to TRBJ2-4; no firm D call. Trimming cost V 0 bases and J 1 base, with 7 bases left between them. The CDR3 spans 15 residues. Germline loops: CDR1 MNHEY, CDR2 SVGEGT. CDR3 nucleotide sequence: TGTGCCAGCAGTTACTCCGCCCGCGCCAAAAACATTCAGTACTTC. Translating gives CASSYSARAKNIQYF.

In its sample, this clonotype was seen many times. This rearrangement joins TRBV20-1 to TRBJ1-1; a weak D match, TRBD1 (5 bases). V dropped 5 bases and J dropped 6 bases, with 19 bases sitting between them. The CDR3 length is 14 residues. Germline CDR1 DFQATT, CDR2 SNEGSKA (reference sequence). CDR3 in DNA: TGCAGTGCTCCCCAGGCAGGGTCTCGACCTGAAGCTTTCTTT. Residues: CSAPQAGSRPEAFF.

This clonotype was observed a handful of times. The rearrangement joins TRBV18 to TRBJ1-1, with a weak D call TRBD1 (6 bases). CDR3 size: 15 residues. V dropped 0 bases and J dropped 4 bases, with 12 bases sitting between them. Per germline, CDR1 KGHSH and CDR2 LQKENI. The CDR3 loop is CASSPPNREGTEAFF. Here the CDR3 DNA reads TGTGCCAGCTCACCACCTAACAGGGAAGGCACTGAAGCTTTCTTT.

The chain has TRBV7-3 and TRBJ2-3; no clear D. V lost 5 bases and J lost 6, with 12 bases in between. The V gene's germline CDR1 is SGHTA and CDR2 FQGTGA. This CDR3 comprises 13 residues. The CDR3 loop is CASSRLGIDTQYF. In DNA form, the CDR3 reads TGTGCCAGCAGCCGCCTGGGCATTGATACGCAGTATTTT.

This clonotype was found many times. The DNA for the CDR3 is TGTGCCACCAGTGGCGGACCTAACACCGGGGAGCTGTTTTTT. As protein: CATSGGPNTGELFF. The genes are TRBV24-1 and TRBJ2-2; unclear D gene. Trimming left V 5 bases short and J 2 bases short, with 8 bases between. The CDR3 covers 14 residues. The germline V gene has CDR1 KGHDR and CDR2 SFDVKD.

This chain joins TRBV5-5 and TRBJ1-1; no reliable D call. The length of the CDR3 is 14 residues. The germline V gene encodes CDR1 SGHKS and CDR2 YYEKEE (reference sequence). V lost 1 base to trimming and J lost 1 base, with 8 bases between them. CDR3 region: CASSLPGSNTEAFF. As DNA, the CDR3 is TGTGCCAGCAGCTTGCCAGGTTCGAACACTGAAGCTTTCTTT. The full variable domain, rest sourced from reference TRBV5-5 and TRBJ1-1, is DAGVTQSPTHLIKTRGQQVTLRCSPISGHKSVSWYQQVLGQGPQFIFQYYEKEERGRGNFPDRFSARQFPNYSSELNVNALLLGDSALYLCASSLPGSNTEAFFGQGTRLTVV.

Many counts were recorded for this clonotype. This sequence joins TRBV7-2 and TRBJ2-1, with TRBD2 as a possible D gene (7 bases). The CDR3 runs to 15 residues. Looked up from germline, CDR1 is SGHTA and CDR2 is FQGNSA. The V gene lost 5 bases and the J gene lost 0 bases, with 11 bases spanning the gap. The CDR3 is CASSRRGASYNEQFF. The CDR3 region has the DNA TGTGCCAGCAGCCGTCGGGGGGCCTCCTACAATGAGCAGTTCTTC.

A remark on this clonotype: A much bigger clone sits one base away, suggesting this may be a read error. The gene calls are TRBV30 and TRBJ1-1, with D unclear. The CDR3 is made up of 11 amino acids. In germline, CDR1 is GTSNPN, CDR2 SVGIG (reference sequence). V lost 7 bases and J lost 1, with 7 bases in between. The CDR3: CALEGNTEAFF. CDR3 in DNA: TGTGCCTTGGAAGGGAACACTGAAGCTTTCTTT.

The V call is TRBV20-1, the J call TRBJ2-7, with 8 bases fitting TRBD1. Germline trimming cut 6 bases from V and 3 bases from J; bases unmatched to any gene: 7. CDR3 size: 13 residues. CDR1 DFQATT and CDR2 SNEGSKA come from the germline V gene (reference sequence). CDR3 region: CSAQTDRGYEQYV. The CDR3, as DNA: TGCAGTGCCCAAACCGACAGGGGCTACGAGCAGTACGTC.

This clonotype was seen many times. J is TRBJ1-1 and V is TRBV19; the match to TRBD1 covers 12 bases. The CDR3 extends over 16 amino acids. Trimming cost V 6 bases and J 6 bases; bases outside gene matches: 11. The germline V gene has CDR1 LNHDA and CDR2 SQIVND (reference sequence). CDR3 sequence: CASSSPGQGALAEAFF. The CDR3 DNA sequence: TGTGCCAGTAGCTCTCCGGGACAGGGGGCGCTGGCTGAAGCTTTCTTT.